Listed below are T cell receptor beta chains from one sample, sequenced in a study of shared clonotypes between healthy human individuals. Measured with immunoSEQ multiplex PCR; TCRdb has only the in-frame clones, and not every one. The sample contains 98,000 or so clones, under 70% of which appear only once. Sequenced: memory CD8+ T cells sorted from blood. The receptors were sampled from a woman in her twenties or thirties in good health. CDR3s include the opening cysteine and the closing phenylalanine or tryptophan. The D gene is left open where the match is weak. The size of a clone is reported for some rows only, either as once, few or many, or as a class for expanded clones.

v_gene	j_gene	abundance	d_gene	CDR3aa	CDR3nt
TRBV6-1	TRBJ2-7	-	TRBD1	CASSDFGGTGTMHEQYF	TGTGCCAGCAGTGACTTTGGGGGGACAGGGACCATGCACGAGCAGTACTTC
TRBV29-1	TRBJ1-1	many	-	CSSQWTQNTEAFF	TGCAGCTCACAATGGACGCAGAACACTGAAGCTTTCTTT
TRBV10-2	TRBJ2-6	-	-	CASRDRASGANVLTF	TGCGCCAGCAGAGACAGAGCTTCTGGGGCCAACGTCCTGACTTTC
TRBV10-3	TRBJ2-2	once	-	CANGKRRAGELFF	TGTGCCAATGGGAAGCGGCGTGCCGGGGAGCTGTTTTTT
TRBV7-9	TRBJ2-1	many	-	CASSPRGGSAYNEQFF	TGTGCCAGCAGCCCCAGAGGGGGATCTGCCTACAATGAGCAGTTCTTC
TRBV20-1	TRBJ2-7	-	-	CSASEQYF	TGCAGTGCTTCAGAGCAGTACTTC
TRBV15	TRBJ1-6	-	-	CATSRDSGTGNSPLHF	TGTGCCACCAGCAGAGATTCCGGGACGGGGAATTCACCCCTCCACTTT
TRBV20-1	TRBJ1-2	-	-	CSARRTRDYTF	TGCAGTGCTCGACGGACGCGAGACTACACCTTC
TRBV12-2	TRBJ2-7	-	-	CASRLLERPNF	TGTGCAAGTCGACTTCTAGAGCGGCCGAACTTC
TRBV28	TRBJ2-7	-	TRBD1	CASSTRDSRDEQYF	TGTGCCAGCAGTACCAGGGACAGTCGCGACGAGCAGTACTTC
TRBV7-8	TRBJ2-7	many	-	CASSLGTAPYEQYF	TGTGCCAGCAGCTTAGGGACAGCCCCCTACGAGCAGTACTTC
TRBV27	TRBJ2-2	-	-	CASTPRISNTGELFF	TGTGCCAGCACTCCCCGTATCTCGAACACCGGGGAGCTGTTTTTT
TRBV28	TRBJ2-1	-	TRBD2	CASSFTGLVDEQFF	TGTGCCAGCAGTTTCACGGGACTAGTAGATGAGCAGTTCTTC
TRBV4-1	TRBJ2-7	few	-	CASSQETTDPREQYF	TGCGCCAGCAGCCAAGAGACTACCGACCCTAGGGAGCAGTACTTC
TRBV5-4	TRBJ2-7	-	TRBD2	CASRKTGTSLNEQYF	TGTGCCAGCAGGAAAACCGGGACTAGCCTTAACGAGCAGTACTTC
TRBV15	TRBJ2-7	many	-	CATSRDPGEGHDEQYF	TGTGCCACCAGCAGAGATCCAGGGGAGGGCCATGACGAGCAGTACTTC
TRBV7-8	TRBJ1-2	many	TRBD1	CASSRDSYGYTF	TGTGCCAGCAGCCGGGACAGTTATGGCTACACCTTC